The present entry profiles one T cell receptor (beta chain) with its context. These data belong to a study of shared clonotypes between healthy human individuals. The naive CD8 subset, CD45RO-negative cells positively selected for CCR7, excluded terminally differentiated effector memory CD45RA+ cells. TCRdb's copy holds only in-frame clones and misses some; the assay was immunoSEQ multiplex PCR. Found here are around 1,900,000 clones, just under 95% of them singletons; the top ten hold more than 1.5%. The CDR3 has 18 residues. V was clipped by 4 bases and J by 8 bases; unmatched bases: 15. The V gene's germline CDR1 is SNHLY and CDR2 FYNNEI.

Source material: naive CD8+ T cells from PBMCs. This TCR derives from a man between 18 and 35 years old in good health. Some clones in this sample may be carry-over from other donors' samples. The chain combines TRBV2 with TRBJ2-1; 12 bases line up with TRBD2. CDR3 DNA sequence: TGTGCCAGCAGTGGACCCAGGACTAGCGGGACCACATGGGATGAGCAGTTCTTC. Its protein is CASSGPRTSGTTWDEQFF.